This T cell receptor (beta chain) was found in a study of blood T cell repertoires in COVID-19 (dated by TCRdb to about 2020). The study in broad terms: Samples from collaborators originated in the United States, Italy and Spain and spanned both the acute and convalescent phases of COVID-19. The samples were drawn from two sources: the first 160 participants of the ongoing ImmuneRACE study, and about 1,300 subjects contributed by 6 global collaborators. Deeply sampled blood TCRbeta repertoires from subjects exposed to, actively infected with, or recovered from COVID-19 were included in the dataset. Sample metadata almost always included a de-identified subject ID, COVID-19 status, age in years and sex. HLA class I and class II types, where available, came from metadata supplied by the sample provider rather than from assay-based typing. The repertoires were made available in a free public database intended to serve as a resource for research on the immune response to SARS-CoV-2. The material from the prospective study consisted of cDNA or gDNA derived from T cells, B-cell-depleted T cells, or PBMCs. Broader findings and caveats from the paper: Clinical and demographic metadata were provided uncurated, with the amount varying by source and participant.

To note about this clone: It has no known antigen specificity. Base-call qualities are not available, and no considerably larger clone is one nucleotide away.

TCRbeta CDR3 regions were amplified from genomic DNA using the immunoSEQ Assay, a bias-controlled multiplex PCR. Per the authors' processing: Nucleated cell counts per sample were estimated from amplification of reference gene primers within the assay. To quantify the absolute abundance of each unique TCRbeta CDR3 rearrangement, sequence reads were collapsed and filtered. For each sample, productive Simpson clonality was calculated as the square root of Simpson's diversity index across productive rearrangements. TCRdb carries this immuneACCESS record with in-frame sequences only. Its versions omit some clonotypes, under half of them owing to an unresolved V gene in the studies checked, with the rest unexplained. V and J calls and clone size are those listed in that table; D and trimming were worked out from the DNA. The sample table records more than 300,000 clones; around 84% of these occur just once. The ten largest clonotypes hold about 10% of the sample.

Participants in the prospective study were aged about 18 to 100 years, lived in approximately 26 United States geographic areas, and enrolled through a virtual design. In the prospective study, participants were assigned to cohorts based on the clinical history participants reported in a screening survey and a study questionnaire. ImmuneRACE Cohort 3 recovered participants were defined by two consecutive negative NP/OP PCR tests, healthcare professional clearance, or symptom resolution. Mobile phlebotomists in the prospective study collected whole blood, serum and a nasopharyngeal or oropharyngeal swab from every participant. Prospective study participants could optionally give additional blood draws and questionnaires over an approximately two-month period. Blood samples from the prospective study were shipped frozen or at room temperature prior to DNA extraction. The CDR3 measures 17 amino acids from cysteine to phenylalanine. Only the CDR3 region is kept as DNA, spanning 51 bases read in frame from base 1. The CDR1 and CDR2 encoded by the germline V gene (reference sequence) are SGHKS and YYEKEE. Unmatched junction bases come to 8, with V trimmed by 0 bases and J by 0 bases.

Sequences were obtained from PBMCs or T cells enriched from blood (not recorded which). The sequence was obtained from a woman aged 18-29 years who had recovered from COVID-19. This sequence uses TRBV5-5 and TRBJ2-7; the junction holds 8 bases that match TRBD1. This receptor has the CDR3 CASSLVPPGGASYEQYF. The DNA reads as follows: TGTGCCAGCAGCTTGGTACCCCCAGGGGGCGCCTCCTACGAGCAGTACTTC.